This T cell receptor (beta chain) comes out of a study of shared clonotypes between healthy human individuals. Replicate PCRs from sorted subsets contained around 200 ng DNA, which is some 29,000 T cell genomes. Using immunoSEQ multiplex PCR, the repertoire was profiled, and TCRdb retains in-frame clones only, with some absent. Here the sample spans approximately 740,000 clones, roughly 70% being singletons. V lost 8 bases to trimming and J lost 5 bases, with 8 bases between them. CDR3 length: 11 residues. Germline CDR1 is MNHNS and CDR2 is SASEGT. The sequence derives from a woman under 40 in good health. The chain is built from TRBV6-1 and TRBJ2-3, with D uncertain. Sequenced input: memory CD4+ T cells sorted from blood. Subset meaning: CD45RA-negative fraction. CDR3 bases: TGTGCCAGCTCGTATGTAGATACGCAGTATTTT. As protein: CASSYVDTQYF.